The present TCR beta chain was sequenced within a study of blood T cell repertoires in COVID-19. Clones were read by immunoSEQ multiplex PCR, and TCRdb kept only the in-frame ones, dropping some. The profile covers more than 250,000 clones, with 70% to 90% appearing a single time and roughly 5.3% taken by the ten largest. This CDR3 spans 14 amino acids. Germline loops: CDR1 WNHNN, CDR2 SYGVQD (reference sequence). J lost 5 bases, V lost 7 bases, and 7 bases had no gene match. Specimen: PBMCs or T cells enriched from blood (not recorded which). The sequence came from a woman aged 25 to 45 who had recovered from COVID-19. The chain recombines TRBV10-1 with TRBJ2-1, with TRBD1 matching 8 bases. CDR3 residues: CASNGTGLNNEQFF. The DNA for the CDR3 is TGCGCCAGCAATGGGACAGGACTTAACAATGAGCAGTTCTTC.